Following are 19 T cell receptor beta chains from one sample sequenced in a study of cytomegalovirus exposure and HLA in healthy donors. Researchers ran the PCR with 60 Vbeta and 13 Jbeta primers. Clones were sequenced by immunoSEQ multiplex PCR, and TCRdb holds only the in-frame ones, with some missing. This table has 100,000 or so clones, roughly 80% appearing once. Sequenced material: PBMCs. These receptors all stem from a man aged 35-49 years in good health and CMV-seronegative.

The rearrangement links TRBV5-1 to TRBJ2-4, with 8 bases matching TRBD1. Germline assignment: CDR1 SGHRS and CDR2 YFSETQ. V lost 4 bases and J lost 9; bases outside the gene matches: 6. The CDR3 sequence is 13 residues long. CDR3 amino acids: CASSADRVGIQYF. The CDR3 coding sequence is TGCGCCAGCAGCGCGGACAGGGTAGGCATTCAGTACTTC.

CDR3 amino acids: CASSQDQGRGGSPLHF. The DNA for the CDR3 is TGTGCCAGCAGCCAAGATCAGGGGAGAGGCGGGTCACCCCTCCACTTT. The chain has TRBV4-2 and TRBJ1-6; perhaps TRBD1 as D (6 bases). Trimming left V 0 bases short and J 10 bases short, with 16 bases between. There are 16 residues in the CDR3. The V gene's germline CDR1 is LGHNA and CDR2 YNFKEQ.

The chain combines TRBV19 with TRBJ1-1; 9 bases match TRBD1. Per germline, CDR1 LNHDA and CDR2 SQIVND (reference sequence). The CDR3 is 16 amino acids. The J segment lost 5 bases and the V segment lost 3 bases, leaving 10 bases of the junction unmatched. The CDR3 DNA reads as TGTGCCAGTAGTATGGGGACAGGGCGGTTGGTGACTGAAGCTTTCTTT. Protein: CASSMGTGRLVTEAFF.

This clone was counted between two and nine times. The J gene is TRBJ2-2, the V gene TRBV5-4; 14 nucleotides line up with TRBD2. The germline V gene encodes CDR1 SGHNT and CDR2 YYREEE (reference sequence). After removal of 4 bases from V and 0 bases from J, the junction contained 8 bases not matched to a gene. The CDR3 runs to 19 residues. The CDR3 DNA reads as TGTGCCAGCAGCCGACCGGGACTAGCGGGGGCCACGAACACCGGGGAGCTGTTTTTT. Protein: CASSRPGLAGATNTGELFF.

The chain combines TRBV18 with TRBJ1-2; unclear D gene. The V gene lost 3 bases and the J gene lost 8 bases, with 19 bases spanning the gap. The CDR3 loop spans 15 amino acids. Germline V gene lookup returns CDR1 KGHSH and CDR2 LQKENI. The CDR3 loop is CASSPSPGPGGGYTF. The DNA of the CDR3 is TGTGCCAGCTCACCTAGCCCCGGACCTGGAGGAGGCTACACCTTC.

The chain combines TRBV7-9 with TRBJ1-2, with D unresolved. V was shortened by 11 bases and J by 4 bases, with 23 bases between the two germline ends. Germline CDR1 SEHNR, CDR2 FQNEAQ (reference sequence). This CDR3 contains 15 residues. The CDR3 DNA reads TGTGCCCTATTCGGACTCGGGGAGTCCCTCTATGGCTACACCTTC. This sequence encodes CALFGLGESLYGYTF.

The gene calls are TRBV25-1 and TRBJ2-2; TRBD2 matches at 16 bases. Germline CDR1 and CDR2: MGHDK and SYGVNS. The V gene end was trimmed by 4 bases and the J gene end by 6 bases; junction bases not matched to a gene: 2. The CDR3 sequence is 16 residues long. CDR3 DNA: TGTGCCAGCAGTGGGGGACTAGCGGGGGGGCCCGGGGAGCTGTTTTTT. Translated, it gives CASSGGLAGGPGELFF.

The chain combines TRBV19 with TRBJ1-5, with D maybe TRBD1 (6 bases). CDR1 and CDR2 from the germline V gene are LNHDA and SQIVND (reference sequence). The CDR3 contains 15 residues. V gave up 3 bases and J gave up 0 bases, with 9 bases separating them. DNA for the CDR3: TGTGCCAGTAGTATCGGACAGAGTAGCAATCAGCCCCAGCATTTT. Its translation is CASSIGQSSNQPQHF. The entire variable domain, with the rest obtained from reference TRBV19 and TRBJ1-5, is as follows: DGGITQSPKYLFRKEGQNVTLSCEQNLNHDAMYWYRQDPGQGLRLIYYSQIVNDFQKGDIAEGYSVSREKKESFPLTVTSAQKNPTAFYLCASSIGQSSNQPQHFGDGTRLSIL.

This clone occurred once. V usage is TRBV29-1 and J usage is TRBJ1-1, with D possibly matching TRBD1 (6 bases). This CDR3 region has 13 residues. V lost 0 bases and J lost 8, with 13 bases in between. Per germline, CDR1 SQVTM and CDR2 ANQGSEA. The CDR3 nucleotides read TGCAGCGTTGAAGATCTTTTGGACAGAGAAGCTTTCTTT. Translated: CSVEDLLDREAFF. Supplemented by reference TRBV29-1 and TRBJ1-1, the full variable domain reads SAVISQKPSRDICQRGTSLTIQCQVDSQVTMMFWYRQQPGQSLTLIATANQGSEATYESGFVIDKFPISRPNLTFSTLTVSNMSPEDSSIYLCSVEDLLDREAFFGQGTRLTVV.

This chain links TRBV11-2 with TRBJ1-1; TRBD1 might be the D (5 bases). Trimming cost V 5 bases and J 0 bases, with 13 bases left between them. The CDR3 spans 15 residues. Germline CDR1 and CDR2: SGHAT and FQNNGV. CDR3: CASSNNRRMNTEAFF. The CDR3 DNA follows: TGTGCCAGCAGCAACAACAGGAGAATGAACACTGAAGCTTTCTTT.

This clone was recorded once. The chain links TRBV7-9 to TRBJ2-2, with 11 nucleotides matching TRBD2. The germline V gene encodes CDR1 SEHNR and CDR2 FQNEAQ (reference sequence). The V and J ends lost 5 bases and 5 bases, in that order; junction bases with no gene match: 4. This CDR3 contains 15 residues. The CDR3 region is CASSLTSGATGELFF. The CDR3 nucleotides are TGTGCCAGCAGCCTGACTAGCGGGGCGACCGGGGAGCTGTTTTTT.

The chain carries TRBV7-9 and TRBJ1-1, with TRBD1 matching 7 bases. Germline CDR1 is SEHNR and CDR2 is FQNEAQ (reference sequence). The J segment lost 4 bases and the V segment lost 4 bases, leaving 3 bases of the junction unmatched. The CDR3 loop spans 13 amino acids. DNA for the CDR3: TGTGCCAGCAGCTACTCAGGGGGCACTGAAGCTTTCTTT. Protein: CASSYSGGTEAFF.

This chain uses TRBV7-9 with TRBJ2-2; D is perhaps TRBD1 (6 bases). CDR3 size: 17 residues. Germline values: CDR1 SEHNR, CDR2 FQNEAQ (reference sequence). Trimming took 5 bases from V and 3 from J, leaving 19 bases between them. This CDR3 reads CASSRLVRAGDTGELFF. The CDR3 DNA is TGTGCCAGCAGCCGGCTGGTTAGGGCAGGGGACACCGGGGAGCTGTTTTTT.

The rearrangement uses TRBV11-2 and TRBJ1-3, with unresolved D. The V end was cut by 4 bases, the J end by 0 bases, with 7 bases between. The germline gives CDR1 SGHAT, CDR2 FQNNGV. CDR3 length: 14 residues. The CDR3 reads CASSSVYSGNTIYF. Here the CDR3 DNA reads TGTGCCAGCAGCTCCGTATACTCTGGAAACACCATATATTTT.

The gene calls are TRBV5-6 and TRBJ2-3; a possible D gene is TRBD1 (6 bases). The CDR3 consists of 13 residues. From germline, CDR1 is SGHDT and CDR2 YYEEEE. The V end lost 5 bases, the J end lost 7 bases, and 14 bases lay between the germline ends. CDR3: CASSAGERNTQYF. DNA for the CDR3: TGTGCCAGCAGTGCAGGGGAACGAAATACGCAGTATTTT. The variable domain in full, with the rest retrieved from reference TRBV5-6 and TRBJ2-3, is DAGVTQSPTHLIKTRGQQVTLRCSPKSGHDTVSWYQQALGQGPQFIFQYYEEEERQRGNFPDRFSGHQFPNYSSELNVNALLLGDSALYLCASSAGERNTQYFGPGTRLTVL.

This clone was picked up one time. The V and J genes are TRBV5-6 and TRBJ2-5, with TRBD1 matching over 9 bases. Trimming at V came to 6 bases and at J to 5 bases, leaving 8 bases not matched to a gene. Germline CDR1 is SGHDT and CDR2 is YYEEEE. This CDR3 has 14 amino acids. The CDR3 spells CASTRYRGLETQYF. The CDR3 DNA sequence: TGTGCCAGCACCCGGTACAGGGGGCTGGAGACCCAGTACTTC.

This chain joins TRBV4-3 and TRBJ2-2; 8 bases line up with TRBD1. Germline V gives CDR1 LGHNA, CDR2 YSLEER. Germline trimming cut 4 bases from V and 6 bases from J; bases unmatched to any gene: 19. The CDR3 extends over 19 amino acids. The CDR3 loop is CASSRAGTGPEHFPGELFF. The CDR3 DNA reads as TGCGCCAGCAGCCGCGCCGGGACAGGCCCTGAGCATTTCCCCGGGGAGCTGTTTTTT.

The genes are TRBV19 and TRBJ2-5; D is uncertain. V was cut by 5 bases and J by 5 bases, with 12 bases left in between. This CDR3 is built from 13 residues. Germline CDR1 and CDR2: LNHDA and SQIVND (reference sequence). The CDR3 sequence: CASSVASEETQYF. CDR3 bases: TGTGCCAGTAGTGTCGCTAGTGAGGAGACCCAGTACTTC.

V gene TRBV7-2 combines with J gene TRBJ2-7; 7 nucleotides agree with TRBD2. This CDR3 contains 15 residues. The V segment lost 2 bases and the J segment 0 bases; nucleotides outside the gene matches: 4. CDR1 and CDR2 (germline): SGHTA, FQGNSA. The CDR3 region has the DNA TGTGCCAGCAGCTTATACGGGGGGATCTCCTACGAGCAGTACTTC. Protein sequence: CASSLYGGISYEQYF.